This T cell receptor beta chain was observed in a study of shared clonotypes between healthy human individuals. Study-level background: Per donor, three plates held CD4 naive cells, three held CD4 memory, two held CD8 naive and one held CD8 memory.

Measured with immunoSEQ multiplex PCR; TCRdb has only the in-frame clones, and not every one. The sample yields millions of clones, roughly 95% seen once. Healthy HIV-negative adults with no recent acute infections or vaccinations were recruited as donors. The split of CD4+ cells yielded CD45RA+ naive and CD45RA-negative memory subsets. The CDR3 extends over 17 amino acids. Germline V gene lookup returns CDR1 KGHSH and CDR2 LQKENI. Germline trimming cut 4 bases from V and 3 bases from J; bases unmatched to any gene: 8. Sequenced: naive CD4+ T cells sorted from blood. Described subset: CD45RA+ positively selected. J is TRBJ2-2 and V is TRBV18, with 10 bases that match TRBD1. This clonotype originated in a man between 18 and 35 years old in good health. The CDR3 coding sequence is TGTGCCAGCTCACGAGACAGGGGGCTATTGGACACCGGGGAGCTGTTTTTT. It encodes CASSRDRGLLDTGELFF.